The T cell receptor beta chain under discussion was sequenced for a study of T cell responses to AZD1222 COVID-19 vaccine. Overall study: Recipients boosted at about 4 weeks or about 12 weeks are pooled. Study-level findings and limits: Spike-specific TCRs gained breadth and depth after people received two AZD1222 doses. Reportedly, close to half of spike-specific TCRs are directed against unmutated variant regions. The span of vaccine-associated CD4 TCRs extended across spike, with dominance at 160-218 and 743-854.

The V gene lost 4 bases and the J gene lost 0 bases, with 19 bases spanning the gap. Germline loops: CDR1 SGHNT, CDR2 YYREEE (reference sequence). CDR3 length equals 17 residues. With regard to this clone: What it binds is unknown.

Profiled with immunoSEQ multiplex PCR; TCRdb holds only in-frame clones, not every one. Of 150,000 or so clones listed, about 90% are singletons. Sequenced here: peripheral blood, sampled on day 0 of AZD1222 vaccination. This TCR derives from an adult in good health. V and J are TRBV5-4 and TRBJ1-2, with D tentatively TRBD1 (5 bases). This CDR3 is CASSAPARSGPNYGYTF. CDR3 nucleotide sequence: TGTGCCAGCAGCGCACCCGCCAGATCAGGGCCTAACTATGGCTACACCTTC.